This T cell receptor beta chain was recovered during a study of T-cell reconstitution after alpha-beta-depleted transplantation in children. Broader study findings: It was surviving recipient T cells and thymic progenitors that gave some patients high TCRbeta diversity at day 60. T-cell counts and diversity were attributed mostly to newly produced T cells one year after transplant. Reports say that about two months after transplant, the alpha-beta T cells came out of several hundred graft clones that had expanded.

As it was prepared, the TCRbeta library received unique molecular identifiers. TCRdb redid the calling of the PCR reads with MiXCR, one entry per CDR3 protein. Of around 580,000 distinct CDR3 sequences listed, 27% are singletons. This clonotype was observed a few times. What it recognizes is unknown. The germline V and J ends were trimmed by 0 bases and 1 base, with 10 bases remaining between them. Germline V gene sequence: CDR1 DFQATT, CDR2 SNEGSKA (reference sequence). CDR3 length: 14 amino acids. This clonotype originated in a boy in the first two years of life with Wiskott-Aldrich syndrome, due to receive a stem cell transplant. The chain carries TRBV20-1 and TRBJ2-7, with D possibly matching TRBD1 (5 bases). Here the sequenced sample was PBMCs, taken before TCRalphabeta/CD19-depleted stem cell transplant. CDR3 region: CSARDQGTSYEQYF. In DNA, the CDR3 is TGCAGTGCTAGAGATCAGGGTACTTCCTACGAGCAGTACTTC.